This T cell receptor (beta chain) is from a study of T-cell reconstitution after alpha-beta-depleted transplantation in children. CDR1 SEHNR and CDR2 FQNEAQ come from the germline V gene (reference sequence). This CDR3 is built from 14 residues. The V segment lost 3 bases and the J segment 7 bases; nucleotides outside the gene matches: 5. Researchers prepared the TCRbeta library using unique molecular identifiers, the study reports. TCRdb reprocessed the PCR reads with MiXCR, giving one entry per CDR3 protein. In the table there are some 200,000 distinct CDR3 sequences, 6.5% to 7.5% of which are singletons.

The sample consisted of PBMCs from the stem cell graft donor, taken from the stem cell graft. The TCR originated in a human donor who donated a stem cell graft to a child with Wiskott-Aldrich syndrome. V and J are TRBV7-9 and TRBJ1-5; the match to TRBD1 covers 8 bases. The CDR3 spells CASSFGQGEQPQHF. CDR3 nucleotides: TGTGCCAGCAGCTTTGGACAGGGCGAACAGCCCCAGCATTTT.